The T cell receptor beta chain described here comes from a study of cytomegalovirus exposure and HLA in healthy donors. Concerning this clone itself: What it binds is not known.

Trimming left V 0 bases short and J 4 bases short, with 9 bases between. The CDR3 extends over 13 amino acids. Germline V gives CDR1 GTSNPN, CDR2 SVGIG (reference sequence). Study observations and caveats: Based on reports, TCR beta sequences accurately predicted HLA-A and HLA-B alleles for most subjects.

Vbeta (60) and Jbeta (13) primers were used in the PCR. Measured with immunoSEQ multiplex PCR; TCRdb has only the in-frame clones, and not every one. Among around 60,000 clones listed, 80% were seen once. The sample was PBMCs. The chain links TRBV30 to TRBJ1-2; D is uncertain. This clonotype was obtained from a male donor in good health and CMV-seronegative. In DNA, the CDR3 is TGTGCCTGGAGTGTGGCCAGTCCCTATGGCTACACCTTC. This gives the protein CAWSVASPYGYTF.